The entry below gives a single T cell receptor beta chain sequence along with its context. These data are taken from a study of OX40 agonist ivuxolimab in advanced cancers. Method: immunoSEQ multiplex PCR; TCRdb's copy keeps in-frame clones and lacks some. This sample has 90,000 to 120,000 clones; 90% occur once, and the top ten carry 0.31%. CDR1 and CDR2 (germline): MDHEN, SYDVKM. J was trimmed by 5 bases and V by 3 bases; bases with no gene match: 10. The CDR3 totals 16 residues. The origin of this receptor is an adult with an advanced solid tumor such as melanoma, head and neck, liver or kidney cancer. The V gene is TRBV28, the J gene TRBJ2-5, with TRBD2 identical over 9 bases. The material sequenced was CD4+ or CD8+ T cells sorted from blood, taken in a trial of the OX40 agonist ivuxolimab. CDR3 sequence (DNA): TGTGCCAGCAGTTTGGCTAGCGGGGACTTCAGGGAGACCCAGTACTTC. This gives the protein CASSLASGDFRETQYF.